These T cell receptor beta chains were read from a single sample in a study of vaccination and CD4 T cells after COVID-19. TCRdb analysed the PCR reads with MiXCR anew, one entry per CDR3 protein. The repertoire holds approximately 15,000 distinct CDR3 sequences, with 30% as singletons. Which antigens these TCRs recognize remains unknown. Sequenced sample: cultured CD4+ T cells from blood. The origin of the receptors is a human donor with COVID-19. CDR3s include the opening cysteine and the closing phenylalanine or tryptophan. D genes are given only for firm matches. The size entry is marked missing in some rows and otherwise reads once, few, many or a size class.

d_gene	abundance	v_gene	j_gene	CDR3nt	CDR3aa
NA	few	TRBV6-1	TRBJ1-6	TGTGCCAGCAGCCCCATAATCACGGGACAATCAAATTCACCCCTCCACTTT	CASSPIITGQSNSPLHF
NA	NA	TRBV6-1	TRBJ1-5	TGTGCCAGCATGGCGGCAGGGTTTTTAAAGGGCCAGCCCCAGCATTTT	CASMAAGFLKGQPQHF
NA	NA	TRBV18	TRBJ1-2	TGTGCCAGCTCACCCCCGGGGGGGGGACGTGGCTACACCTTC	CASSPPGGGRGYTF
NA	few	TRBV7-2	TRBJ1-5	TGTGCCAGCAGCTTAGGAGGGGGAACGCCCCAGCATTTT	CASSLGGGTPQHF
NA	few	TRBV11-3	TRBJ2-7	TGTGCCAGCAGCTTAACTACCTACGCGGAGTACTTC	CASSLTTYAEYF
NA	NA	TRBV19	TRBJ1-2	TGTGCCAGTAGTAATGGGTACGGGATAGGGCATGACTATGGCTACACCTTC	CASSNGYGIGHDYGYTF
NA	NA	TRBV28	TRBJ2-7	TGTGCCAGCAGACAGACTGCCTACGAGCAGTACTTC	CASRQTAYEQYF
NA	NA	TRBV19	TRBJ1-3	TGTGCCAGTAGTACCCCCCGCGGGGGCGCGTTCATAAGCTCTGGAAACACCATATATTTT	CASSTPRGGAFISSGNTIYF
TRBD1	few	TRBV11-3	TRBJ2-5	TGTGCCAGCAGCTGGGGCCCAGGGGGGACCCAGTACTTC	CASSWGPGGTQYF
NA	few	TRBV20-1	TRBJ1-2	TGCAGTGCCCGCTTGGGAGGGTCTAACTATGGCTACACCTTC	CSARLGGSNYGYTF
TRBD1	few	TRBV5-4	TRBJ1-1	TGTGCCAGCAGCTTGCCCCAACAGGGGTTGAACACTGAAGCTTTCTTT	CASSLPQQGLNTEAFF
NA	NA	TRBV11-3	TRBJ1-1	TGTGCCAGCAGCTTATACGGTGACACTGAAGCTTTCTTT	CASSLYGDTEAFF
TRBD1	few	TRBV19	TRBJ1-5	TGTGCCAGTACCACGGGACAGGGGGCTAATCAGCCCCAGCATTTT	CASTTGQGANQPQHF
TRBD2	NA	TRBV5-4	TRBJ2-5	TGTGCCAGCAGCGGTGGGGGACTAGCGGGCCAAGAGACCCAGTACTTC	CASSGGGLAGQETQYF
TRBD1	NA	TRBV7-9	TRBJ1-5	TGTGCCAGCAGCGCCGGACAGGGGAGCAATCAGCCCCAGCATTTT	CASSAGQGSNQPQHF
NA	few	TRBV6-5	TRBJ2-2	TGTGCCAGCAGTTATAGTGTTCCCGGGGAGCTGTTTTTT	CASSYSVPGELFF
NA	few	TRBV6-5	TRBJ2-7	TGTGCCAGCAGTTACAGCAGGGCCCCCTACGAGCAGTACTTC	CASSYSRAPYEQYF
TRBD1	once	TRBV6-2/TRBV6-3	TRBJ1-1	TGTGCCAGCAGTCCACAGGGGGCTTCGGGGAGCACTGAAGCTTTCTTT	CASSPQGASGSTEAFF
TRBD1	NA	TRBV20-1	TRBJ1-3	TGCAGTGTCGCGGACAGGGGCCCTGGAAACACCATATATTTT	CSVADRGPGNTIYF
NA	few	TRBV19	TRBJ1-1	TGTGCCAGTAGTATTGAATCAGGGAAGACTGAAGCTTTCTTT	CASSIESGKTEAFF
TRBD1	once	TRBV12-3/TRBV12-4	TRBJ1-1	TGTGCCAGCAGTTTAGGGCGACAGGGGGTGGGCACTGAAGCTTTCTTT	CASSLGRQGVGTEAFF
TRBD1	medium-sized	TRBV5-1	TRBJ2-5	TGCGCCAGCAGACTTGCAGGGACAGAAGAGACCCAGTACTTC	CASRLAGTEETQYF
NA	NA	TRBV27	TRBJ2-1	TGTGCCAGCAGTTTATCCGGCAGAAGCTCCTACAATGAGCAGTTCTTC	CASSLSGRSSYNEQFF
NA	NA	TRBV24-1	TRBJ2-1	TGTGCCACCAGTGACCAAACAGGGCTGGGTGAGCAGTTCTTC	CATSDQTGLGEQFF
TRBD1	NA	TRBV19	TRBJ2-3	TGTGCCAGTAGAAGGACAGGGGACACAGATACGCAGTATTTT	CASRRTGDTDTQYF
NA	medium-sized	TRBV7-2	TRBJ1-3	TGTGCCAGCAGCTTAGCTGGGGCTGGAAACACCATATATTTT	CASSLAGAGNTIYF
TRBD2	NA	TRBV30	TRBJ2-1	TGTGCCTGGGCGGGTAGCGGGGGCTACAATGAGCAGTTCTTC	CAWAGSGGYNEQFF
NA	NA	TRBV19	TRBJ1-5	TGTGCCAGCCACACGACAGATTATAGCAATCAGCCCCAGCATTTT	CASHTTDYSNQPQHF
TRBD1	few	TRBV28	TRBJ1-2	TGTGCCAGCAGTTTGAACAGGGGTGGATATGGCTACACCTTC	CASSLNRGGYGYTF
TRBD2	few	TRBV11-3	TRBJ2-7	TGTGCCAGCAGCTTCTCCAAAGGCCTAGCGGGGGGAGTATACGAGCAGTACTTC	CASSFSKGLAGGVYEQYF
NA	NA	TRBV12-3/TRBV12-4	TRBJ2-7	TGTGCCAGCAGTTTAAAGATAGGTGGCAGCTACGAGCAGTACTTC	CASSLKIGGSYEQYF
NA	few	TRBV12-3/TRBV12-4	TRBJ2-3	TGTGCCAGCAGTTTAGGGGGGGCCACAGATACGCAGTATTTT	CASSLGGATDTQYF
NA	NA	TRBV14	TRBJ1-1	TGTGCCAGCAGCCAACGAAGGAACACTGAAGCTTTCTTT	CASSQRRNTEAFF
NA	NA	TRBV28	TRBJ1-1	TGTGCCAGCATTCCCTCTCGGCCGGACACTGAAGCTTTCTTT	CASIPSRPDTEAFF
NA	few	TRBV20-1	TRBJ1-6	TGCAGTGCGGCGGGACTCCAAGAGGCGATATATAATTCACCCCTCCACTTT	CSAAGLQEAIYNSPLHF
NA	few	TRBV10-1	TRBJ1-1	TGCGCCAGCACCGACAGTTCTAACACTGAAGCTTTCTTT	CASTDSSNTEAFF
NA	NA	TRBV5-8	TRBJ2-1	TGTGCCAGCAGCTTGGTTGGCGCGTTGGCGGTTAAGCAGTTCTTC	CASSLVGALAVKQFF
TRBD2	NA	TRBV6-5	TRBJ2-5	TGTGCCAGCAGTTACGCCGCTAGCGGGGGGCAGGAGACCCAGTACTTC	CASSYAASGGQETQYF
NA	few	TRBV28	TRBJ1-3	TGTGCCAGCAGATCTGGGAACTCTGGAAACACCATATATTTT	CASRSGNSGNTIYF
NA	NA	TRBV6-2/TRBV6-3	TRBJ2-1	TGTGCCAGCAGTCCCGTCCTCCCCCGGGGTACCTACAATGAGCAGTTCTTC	CASSPVLPRGTYNEQFF
TRBD1	few	TRBV6-1	TRBJ2-2	TGTGCCAGCAGTGGGGACAGAACCACCGGGGAGCTGTTTTTT	CASSGDRTTGELFF
NA	few	TRBV19	TRBJ2-3	TGTGCCAGTAGTCGGGCCACTATGGATACGCAGTATTTT	CASSRATMDTQYF
NA	NA	TRBV2	TRBJ1-1	TGTGCCAGCAGTGAACGGGGGTTCTCGAACACTGAAGCTTTCTTT	CASSERGFSNTEAFF
NA	NA	TRBV6-1	TRBJ2-7	TGTGCCAGCAGTCGACCGGGCCCCTACGAGCAGTACTTC	CASSRPGPYEQYF
TRBD1	few	TRBV20-1	TRBJ2-7	TGCAGTGCTAGTCTGGGACAGGCATCCTACGAGCAGTACTTC	CSASLGQASYEQYF
TRBD1	NA	TRBV6-1	TRBJ1-6	TGTGCCAGCAGTGAAACAGGGGATGGGGGGTCACCCCTCCACTTT	CASSETGDGGSPLHF
NA	NA	TRBV12-5	TRBJ2-3	TGTGCTAGTGGTGTATACATAACTAGCACAGATACGCAGTATTTT	CASGVYITSTDTQYF
NA	NA	TRBV5-1	TRBJ1-5	TGCGCCAGCAGCCCGGGACAAAGCAATCAGCCCCAGCATTTT	CASSPGQSNQPQHF
NA	few	TRBV24-1	TRBJ2-3	TGTGCCACCAGTGATTTGCAGGATACGCAGTATTTT	CATSDLQDTQYF
TRBD2	few	TRBV2	TRBJ2-5	TGTGCCAGCGGGACTAGCGCGGTCGGGATCCAAGAGACCCAGTACTTC	CASGTSAVGIQETQYF
NA	few	TRBV29-1	TRBJ2-5	TGCAGCGTCCGGGACAACCAGGAGACCCAGTACTTC	CSVRDNQETQYF
TRBD2	NA	TRBV6-5	TRBJ2-4	TGTGCCAGCAGTTACTACGGGTCTAGCGGGGAGCAGTACTTC	CASSYYGSSGEQYF
TRBD1	few	TRBV4-1	TRBJ2-5	TGCGCCAGCAGCCCAACCGGGACAGGGACAGAGACCCAGTACTTC	CASSPTGTGTETQYF
TRBD2	few	TRBV20-1	TRBJ2-3	TGCAGTGCTAGAGGCCCGACTAGCGGGGGCACAGATACGCAGTATTTT	CSARGPTSGGTDTQYF
NA	few	TRBV21-1	TRBJ1-3	TGTGCCAGCAGCAATGGATTGGGACACCCTGGAAACACCATATATTTT	CASSNGLGHPGNTIYF